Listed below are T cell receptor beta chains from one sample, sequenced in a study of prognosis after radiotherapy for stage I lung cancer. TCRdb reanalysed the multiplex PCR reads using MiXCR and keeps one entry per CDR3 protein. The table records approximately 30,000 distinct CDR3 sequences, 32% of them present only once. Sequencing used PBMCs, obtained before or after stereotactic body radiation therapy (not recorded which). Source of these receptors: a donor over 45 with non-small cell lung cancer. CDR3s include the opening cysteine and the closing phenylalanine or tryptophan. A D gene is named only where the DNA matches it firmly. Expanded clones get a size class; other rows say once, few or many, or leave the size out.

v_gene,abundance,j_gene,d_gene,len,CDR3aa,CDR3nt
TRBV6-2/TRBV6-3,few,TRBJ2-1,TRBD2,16,CASSSSGRSSYNEQFF,TGTGCCAGCAGTAGCAGCGGGAGGAGCTCCTACAATGAGCAGTTCTTC
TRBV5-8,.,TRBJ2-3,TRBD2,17,CASSLGSPSGSTDTRYF,TGTGCCAGCAGCTTGGGATCGCCTAGCGGGAGCACAGATACGCGGTATTTT
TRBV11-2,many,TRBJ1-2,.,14,CASSPGPGVPGYTF,TGTGCCAGCAGCCCCGGACCGGGGGTCCCTGGCTACACCTTC
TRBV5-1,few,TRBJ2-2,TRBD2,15,CASGLAGENTGELFF,TGCGCCAGCGGATTAGCGGGAGAAAACACCGGGGAGCTGTTTTTT
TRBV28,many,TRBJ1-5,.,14,CASSLWVGTQPQHF,TGTGCCAGCAGTTTATGGGTCGGCACTCAGCCCCAGCATTTT
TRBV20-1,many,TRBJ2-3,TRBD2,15,CSASSSGSGTDTQYF,TGCAGTGCTAGTAGCAGCGGGAGTGGCACAGATACGCAGTATTTT
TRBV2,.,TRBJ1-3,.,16,CASTSRGATSGNTIYF,TGTGCCAGCACCTCCCGGGGAGCCACCTCTGGAAACACCATATATTTT
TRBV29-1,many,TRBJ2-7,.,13,CSVLAADSYEQYF,TGCAGCGTTCTCGCAGCAGACTCCTACGAGCAGTACTTC
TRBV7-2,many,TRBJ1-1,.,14,CASSFQTANTEAFF,TGTGCCAGCAGCTTCCAGACGGCGAACACTGAAGCTTTCTTT
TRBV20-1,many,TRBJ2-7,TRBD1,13,CSAARTGGGEQYF,TGCAGTGCTGCCCGGACAGGGGGTGGGGAGCAGTACTTC
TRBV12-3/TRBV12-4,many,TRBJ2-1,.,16,CASIPDPGPSYNEQFF,TGTGCCAGCATACCCGACCCTGGGCCCTCCTACAATGAGCAGTTCTTC
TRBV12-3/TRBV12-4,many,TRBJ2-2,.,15,CASSLLPAITGELFF,TGTGCCAGCAGTTTACTTCCCGCAATCACCGGGGAGCTGTTTTTT
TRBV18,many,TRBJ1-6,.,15,CASSPPGDQGTPLHF,TGTGCCAGCTCACCACCAGGAGATCAGGGGACACCCCTCCACTTT
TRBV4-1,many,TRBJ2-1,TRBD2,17,CASSLNMGSGRDNEQFF,TGCGCCAGCAGCCTTAATATGGGGAGCGGGAGGGACAATGAGCAGTTCTTC
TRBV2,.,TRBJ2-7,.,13,CVSSEVVSYEQYF,TGTGTCAGCAGTGAAGTTGTTTCCTACGAGCAGTACTTC
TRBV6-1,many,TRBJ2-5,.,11,CASKGEETQYF,TGTGCCAGCAAGGGGGAAGAGACCCAGTACTTC
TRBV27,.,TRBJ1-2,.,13,CASSFEGNYGYTF,TGTGCCAGCAGTTTCGAGGGTAACTATGGCTACACCTTC
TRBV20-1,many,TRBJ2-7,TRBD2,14,CSAKTSGVTYEQYF,TGCAGTGCTAAGACTAGCGGGGTTACCTACGAGCAGTACTTC
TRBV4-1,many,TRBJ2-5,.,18,CASSQPLRKRASQETQYF,TGCGCCAGCAGCCAACCACTGAGGAAGCGGGCATCACAGGAGACCCAGTACTTC
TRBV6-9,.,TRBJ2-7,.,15,CASSWYRDGAYEQYF,TGTGCCAGCAGTTGGTACCGGGACGGTGCCTATGAGCAGTACTTC
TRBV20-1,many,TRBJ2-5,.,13,CSALNRAQETQYF,TGCAGTGCCCTAAACCGGGCCCAAGAGACCCAGTACTTC
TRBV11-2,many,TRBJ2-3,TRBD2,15,CASSKPSGRWNTQYF,TGTGCCAGCAGCAAGCCTAGCGGGAGGTGGAATACGCAGTATTTT
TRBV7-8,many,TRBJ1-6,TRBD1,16,CASSIRGTGGHSPLHF,TGTGCCAGCAGCATTAGAGGGACAGGGGGCCATTCACCCCTCCACTTT
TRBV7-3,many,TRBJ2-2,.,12,CASSFPTGELFF,TGTGCCAGCAGCTTCCCCACCGGGGAGCTGTTTTTT
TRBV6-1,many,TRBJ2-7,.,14,CASSPSGPAYEQYF,TGTGCCAGCAGTCCTTCCGGGCCCGCCTACGAGCAGTACTTC
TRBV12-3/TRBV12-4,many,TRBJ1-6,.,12,CASSFGNSPLHF,TGTGCCAGCAGTTTCGGGAATTCACCCCTCCACTTT
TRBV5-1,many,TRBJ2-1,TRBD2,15,CASSTLAGVVNEQFF,TGCGCCAGCAGCACTCTAGCGGGAGTCGTAAATGAGCAGTTCTTC
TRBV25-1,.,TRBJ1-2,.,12,CAQSGGSQGYTF,TGTGCCCAATCAGGTGGCTCTCAGGGCTACACCTTC
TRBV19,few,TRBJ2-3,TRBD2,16,CASSISLAGSTDTQYF,TGTGCCAGTAGTATAAGTCTAGCGGGGAGCACAGATACGCAGTATTTT
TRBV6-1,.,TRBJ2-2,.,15,CASGLVRGRTGELFF,TGTGCCAGCGGTCTCGTACGAGGGAGGACCGGGGAGCTGTTTTTT
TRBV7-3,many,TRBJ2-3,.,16,CASSLNGLHIADTQYF,TGTGCCAGCAGCTTAAATGGGCTCCACATCGCAGATACGCAGTATTTT
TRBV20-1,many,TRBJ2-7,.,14,CSARPGTRAYEQYF,TGCAGTGCTAGGCCCGGGACACGGGCATACGAGCAGTACTTC
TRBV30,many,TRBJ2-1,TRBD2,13,CAWKAGVGNEQFF,TGTGCCTGGAAAGCGGGAGTAGGCAATGAGCAGTTCTTC
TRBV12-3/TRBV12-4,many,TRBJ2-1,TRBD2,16,CASNRLAGGPGDEQFF,TGTGCCAGCAATAGGCTAGCGGGAGGGCCGGGGGATGAGCAGTTCTTC
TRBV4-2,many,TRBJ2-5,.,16,CASSQDLGRQGETQYF,TGTGCCAGCAGCCAAGACCTCGGCCGCCAAGGAGAGACCCAGTACTTC
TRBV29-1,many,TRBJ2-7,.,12,CSVATWTYEQYF,TGCAGCGTTGCCACCTGGACCTACGAGCAGTACTTC
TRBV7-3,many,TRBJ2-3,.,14,CASSPSRGTDTQYF,TGTGCCAGCAGCCCGTCCCGTGGCACAGATACGCAGTATTTT
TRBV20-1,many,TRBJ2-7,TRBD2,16,CSARDRTSGRFYEQYF,TGCAGTGCTAGAGATCGGACTAGCGGGAGGTTCTACGAGCAGTACTTC
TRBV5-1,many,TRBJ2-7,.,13,CASSLAGQREQYF,TGCGCCAGCAGCTTGGCGGGCCAAAGGGAGCAGTACTTC
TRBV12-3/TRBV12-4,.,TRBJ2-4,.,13,CASRTDRGNIQYF,TGTGCCAGCAGAACCGACCGGGGAAACATTCAGTACTTC
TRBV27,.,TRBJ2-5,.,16,CASSLLSAGSGDTQYF,TGTGCCAGCAGTTTATTGTCGGCGGGAAGCGGCGATACCCAGTACTTC
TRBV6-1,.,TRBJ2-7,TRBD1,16,CASSGYRDRGTYEQYF,TGTGCCAGCAGTGGATACCGGGACAGGGGAACCTACGAGCAGTACTTC
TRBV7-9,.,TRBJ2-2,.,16,CASSSLRGFGTGELFF,TGTGCCAGCAGCTCCCTCCGGGGTTTCGGCACCGGAGAGCTGTTTTTT